The 27 T cell receptor beta chains below were found in one sample sequenced in a study of T cells in Graves' hyperthyroidism and ophthalmopathy. It was RNA transcripts that yielded the amplified TCR beta CDR3 regions. RT-PCR in the first round (using the HTBI primer set) targeted the TCR CDR3. A single record per CDR3 protein comes from TCRdb applying MiXCR to the multiplex PCR reads. The data hold about 640,000 distinct CDR3 sequences, with around 20% observed a single time. The material sequenced was blood. The origin of the receptors is a man aged 30-40 years with Graves' ophthalmopathy.

CDR3 amino acids: CSAEGTSYNSPLHF. CDR3 DNA: TGCAGTGCCGAGGGGACCTCCTATAATTCACCCCTCCACTTT. The chain employs TRBV20-1 and TRBJ1-6; a possible D gene is TRBD1 (5 bases). This CDR3 has 14 amino acids. With 6 bases removed from V and 0 bases from J, the gap between germline ends came to 9 bases. Germline assignment: CDR1 DFQATT and CDR2 SNEGSKA (reference sequence).

This clonotype showed up just once. This may be a read error: a much more frequent sequence differs by one nucleotide. V gene TRBV11-2 combines with J gene TRBJ2-1, with 7 nucleotides matching TRBD1. Germline V CDR1 and CDR2: SGHAT, FQNNGV. The CDR3 spans 15 residues. The ends lost 5 bases at V and 8 bases at J; junction bases unmatched: 12. The DNA of the CDR3 is TGTGCCAGCAGCCTACAGGGGAACGGATACTATGAGCAGTTCTTC. This gives the protein CASSLQGNGYYEQFF.

This chain connects TRBV6-5 to TRBJ2-7; 8 bases map to TRBD1. The length of the CDR3 is 17 residues. V was clipped by 2 bases and J by 2 bases; unmatched bases: 11. Germline V gives CDR1 MNHEY, CDR2 SVGAGI. The CDR3 is CASSYPRTGRGTYEQYF. CDR3 coding DNA: TGTGCCAGCAGTTACCCCCGGACAGGGAGAGGGACCTACGAGCAGTACTTC.

J is TRBJ2-1 and V is TRBV24-1; 9 positions agree with TRBD2. Per the germline V gene, CDR1 is KGHDR and CDR2 is SFDVKD. Trimming removed 4 bases from V and 5 bases from J; junction bases left unmatched: 5. This CDR3 region has 15 residues. This chain's CDR3 is CATSDRLAVHNEQFF. The CDR3 DNA reads as TGTGCCACCAGTGACCGACTAGCGGTTCACAATGAGCAGTTCTTC.

This clonotype was picked up a small number of times. The chain uses TRBV27 and TRBJ2-2, with unresolved D. This CDR3 spans 12 amino acids. Germline CDR1 MNHEY, CDR2 SMNVEV (reference sequence). Trimming shortened V by 6 bases and J by 3 bases, and 5 bases separated the two germline ends. The CDR3 is CASRDDTGELFF. Here the CDR3 DNA reads TGTGCCAGCAGGGATGACACCGGGGAGCTGTTTTTT.

This clonotype occurred many times. The chain recombines TRBV3-1 with TRBJ2-7; TRBD2 might be the D (6 bases). Germline V CDR1 and CDR2: LGHDT, YNNKEL (reference sequence). CDR3 length equals 14 residues. The ends were cut back, 5 bases at V and 6 bases at J, with 17 bases in the middle. The DNA for the CDR3 is TGTGCCAGCAGCGGGGTACGGGACTCGGGCGAGCAGTACTTC. This gives the protein CASSGVRDSGEQYF.

This clonotype turned up a few times. The genes are TRBV9 and TRBJ2-7; 7 positions agree with TRBD2. Germline CDR1 SGDLS, CDR2 YYNGEE. The CDR3 extends over 17 amino acids. V shed 0 bases and J 2 bases; nucleotides not matched to a gene: 11. CDR3 in amino acids: CASSVGMSRESAYEQYF. The DNA for the CDR3 is TGTGCCAGCAGCGTAGGGATGTCGCGGGAGTCTGCCTACGAGCAGTACTTC.

The table lists this clonotype with many counts. For the CDR3, the DNA is TGTGCCAGCAGCTTCCAGGGAACCCAGTACTTC. Amino acid sequence: CASSFQGTQYF. V gene TRBV7-9 combines with J gene TRBJ2-5; a possible D gene is TRBD1 (5 bases). The CDR3 runs to 11 residues. Trimming stripped 3 bases from V and 8 bases from J, with 7 bases between. Germline V gives CDR1 SEHNR, CDR2 FQNEAQ (reference sequence). Full variable domain (remainder filled in from reference TRBV7-9 and TRBJ2-5): DTGVSQNPRHKITKRGQNVTFRCDPISEHNRLYWYRQTLGQGPEFLTYFQNEAQLEKSRLLSDRFSAERPKGSFSTLEIQRTEQGDSAMYLCASSFQGTQYFGPGTRLLVL.

This chain uses TRBV7-9 with TRBJ1-1; D remains ambiguous. The CDR3 runs to 15 residues. Germline CDR1 SEHNR, CDR2 FQNEAQ (reference sequence). V was clipped by 3 bases and J by 1 base, with 12 bases between them. Here the CDR3 reads CASSFSTRTNTEAFF. For the CDR3, the DNA is TGTGCCAGCAGCTTTAGTACTCGGACGAACACTGAAGCTTTCTTT.

This chain connects TRBV6-5 to TRBJ2-5; 7 nucleotides line up with TRBD1. Germline CDR1 reads MNHEY; CDR2 reads SVGAGI. This CDR3 region has 15 residues. Trimming at V came to 6 bases and at J to 0 bases, leaving 7 bases not matched to a gene. Here the CDR3 reads CASRAGTEYQETQYF. DNA for the CDR3: TGTGCCAGCAGAGCCGGGACAGAGTACCAAGAGACCCAGTACTTC.

This clonotype was counted once. This chain joins TRBV6-1 and TRBJ2-6, with a tentative D call TRBD2 (5 bases). Germline-derived CDR1 and CDR2 are MNHNS and SASEGT. The CDR3 contains 17 residues. V lost 6 bases and J 1 base, leaving 16 bases between the germline ends. DNA for the CDR3: TGTGCCAGCAGGGAACAATCGGGGAGATCTGGGGCCAACGTCCTGACTTTC. Translation: CASREQSGRSGANVLTF.

Points on this clonotype: A single base separates this from a much larger clone, so it may be a read error. This chain joins TRBV7-2 and TRBJ2-2, with a weak D call TRBD2 (5 bases). Per germline, CDR1 SGHTA and CDR2 FQGNSA. The CDR3 runs to 15 residues. CDR3 sequence reads: CASSLVATNTGELVF. DNA of the CDR3: TGTGCCAGCAGCTTAGTGGCAACGAACACCGGGGAGCTGGTTTTT.

The chain links TRBV20-1 to TRBJ2-7; D not resolved. CDR1 and CDR2 from the germline V gene are DFQATT and SNEGSKA (reference sequence). The V end was cut by 0 bases, the J end by 3 bases, with 15 bases between. The CDR3 has 15 residues. The CDR3 loop is CSARDRVEVYYEQYF. CDR3 bases: TGCAGTGCTAGAGATCGGGTAGAGGTATACTACGAGCAGTACTTC.

This clonotype has ten or more counts. V usage is TRBV5-1 and J usage is TRBJ1-2, with 8 nucleotides matching TRBD1. CDR3 length: 12 residues. The V segment lost 4 bases and the J segment 9 bases; nucleotides outside the gene matches: 5. CDR1 and CDR2 from the germline V gene are SGHRS and YFSETQ. The CDR3 nucleotides read TGCGCCAGCAGCCCAGGGGGCAGGAGCTACACCTTC. It is translated as CASSPGGRSYTF.

This clonotype came up many times. The CDR3 is CASSQRSEQYF. The CDR3 DNA follows: TGTGCCAGCAGCCAACGGAGTGAGCAGTACTTC. The rearrangement uses TRBV3-1 and TRBJ2-7; D remains ambiguous. CDR1 is LGHDT, CDR2 YNNKEL, per germline (reference sequence). Trimming removed 2 bases from V and 7 bases from J, with 6 bases in between. The CDR3 spans 11 residues.

This clonotype was counted a few times. CDR3 nucleotides: TGTGCCAGCAGTTTAACCCGACAGGGGGTCGAGCAGTACTTC. This encodes CASSLTRQGVEQYF. The chain recombines TRBV12-3 or TRBV12-4 with TRBJ2-7, with 9 bases fitting TRBD1. The CDR3 runs to 14 residues. The V segment lost 2 bases and the J segment 6 bases; nucleotides outside the gene matches: 5.

J is TRBJ2-7 and V is TRBV18; TRBD1 agrees at 8 bases. J lost 3 bases, V lost 3 bases, and 4 bases had no gene match. This CDR3 spans 14 amino acids. Germline CDR1 is KGHSH and CDR2 is LQKENI. CDR3: CASSPRDRRYEQYF. CDR3 sequence (DNA): TGTGCCAGCTCACCTCGGGACAGGCGCTACGAGCAGTACTTC.

Many counts were recorded for this clonotype. The J gene is TRBJ2-5, the V gene TRBV18; TRBD1 is a possible D gene (6 bases). Germline CDR1 KGHSH, CDR2 LQKENI. Deletions cut 6 bases from V and 3 bases from J, with 14 bases between. This CDR3 has 14 residues. The CDR3 DNA follows: TGTGCCAGCTCCCTAAACAACAGGGAAGAGACCCAGTACTTC. Amino acids: CASSLNNREETQYF. Filled out from reference TRBV18 and TRBJ2-5, the complete variable domain reads NAGVMQNPRHLVRRRGQEARLRCSPMKGHSHVYWYRQLPEEGLKFMVYLQKENIIDESGMPKERFSAEFPKEGPSILRIQQVVRGDSAAYFCASSLNNREETQYFGPGTRLLVL.

Written as DNA, the CDR3 is TGTGCCAGCAGCCAAGATGGGACTAGCGCTAGCTCCTACAATGAGCAGTTCTTC. Amino acids: CASSQDGTSASSYNEQFF. V is TRBV3-1 and J is TRBJ2-1; 10 nucleotides agree with TRBD2. Germline V gene lookup returns CDR1 LGHDT and CDR2 YNNKEL (reference sequence). V shed 0 bases and J 0 bases; nucleotides not matched to a gene: 5. The CDR3 is made up of 18 amino acids.

This clonotype was counted between two and nine times. The chain has TRBV7-8 and TRBJ1-5; tentatively, D is TRBD1 (5 bases). CDR1 SGHVS and CDR2 FQNEAQ come from the germline V gene. V was pared by 5 bases and J by 3 bases, with 14 bases between. The CDR3 spans 15 residues. CDR3 sequence: CASSPKGRDNQPQHF. The CDR3 nucleotides read TGTGCCAGCAGCCCGAAGGGCAGGGACAATCAGCCCCAGCATTTT.

DNA for the CDR3: TGTGCCACCAGTGATTTCAGGCAGGGCGACTATGGCTACACCTTC. Residues: CATSDFRQGDYGYTF. The J gene is TRBJ1-2, the V gene TRBV24-1, with a weak D call TRBD1 (5 bases). Trimming shortened V by 1 base and J by 3 bases, and 11 bases separated the two germline ends. This CDR3 comprises 15 residues. Germline V gene sequence: CDR1 KGHDR, CDR2 SFDVKD.

This clonotype was detected a few times. CDR3 in amino acids: CASSPTSGSHGELFF. The CDR3 DNA reads as TGTGCCAGCAGCCCGACTAGCGGGAGTCACGGGGAGCTGTTTTTT. The rearrangement uses TRBV13 and TRBJ2-2; 12 bases line up with TRBD2. V gave up 5 bases and J gave up 7 bases; unmatched junction bases: 5. The CDR3 is 15 residues long. Germline V gene data show CDR1 as PRHDT and CDR2 as FYEKMQ (reference sequence). The complete variable domain, with remaining parts taken from reference TRBV13 and TRBJ2-2, reads AAGVIQSPRHLIKEKRETATLKCYPIPRHDTVYWYQQGPGQDPQFLISFYEKMQSDKGSIPDRFSAQQFSDYHSELNMSSLELGDSALYFCASSPTSGSHGELFFGEGSRLTVL.

This clonotype showed up just a few times. V gene TRBV6-1 combines with J gene TRBJ1-5, with 7 bases fitting TRBD1. The CDR3 consists of 16 residues. Looked up from germline, CDR1 is MNHNS and CDR2 is SASEGT. Unmatched junction bases numbered 7, after V lost 2 bases and J lost 3 bases. CDR3 in amino acids: CASSELRTGHNQPQHF. The DNA for the CDR3 is TGTGCCAGCAGTGAATTACGGACAGGCCACAATCAGCCCCAGCATTTT.

This clonotype was found a few times. V usage is TRBV18 and J usage is TRBJ1-1; D unclear. Germline V gives CDR1 KGHSH, CDR2 LQKENI. This CDR3 is 15 amino acids long. Trimming removed 0 bases from V and 1 base from J, with 9 bases in between. This chain's CDR3 is CASSPPSLQNTEAFF. The CDR3 DNA is TGTGCCAGCTCACCACCGAGCCTCCAGAACACTGAAGCTTTCTTT. Complete variable domain (other parts from reference TRBV18 and TRBJ1-1): NAGVMQNPRHLVRRRGQEARLRCSPMKGHSHVYWYRQLPEEGLKFMVYLQKENIIDESGMPKERFSAEFPKEGPSILRIQQVVRGDSAAYFCASSPPSLQNTEAFFGQGTRLTVV.

The chain combines TRBV6-1 with TRBJ2-2; D ambiguous. The CDR3 runs 15 residues. Trimming cost V 7 bases and J 7 bases, with 19 bases left between them. Looked up from germline, CDR1 is MNHNS and CDR2 is SASEGT. In DNA, the CDR3 is TGTGCCAGCACCCGGCCAACCGAATCACACGGGGAGCTGTTTTTT. Residues: CASTRPTESHGELFF.

This clonotype came up many times. The rearrangement uses TRBV28 and TRBJ1-6, with D perhaps TRBD1 (5 bases). Trimming stripped 7 bases from V and 7 bases from J, with 17 bases between. From germline, CDR1 is MDHEN and CDR2 SYDVKM. The length of the CDR3 is 15 residues. CDR3 amino acids: CASNVQQALNSPLHF. CDR3 DNA sequence: TGTGCCAGCAATGTACAACAGGCGCTCAATTCACCCCTCCACTTT.

This clonotype was seen at least ten times. J is TRBJ1-1 and V is TRBV18; possibly TRBD1 for D (5 bases). Germline CDR1 and CDR2: KGHSH and LQKENI. The CDR3 sequence is 16 residues long. V lost 0 bases, J lost 5 bases, and 16 bases lay in between. The CDR3 nucleotides read TGTGCCAGCTCACCACCTTCCCGGGGGGTAAGGACTGAAGCTTTCTTT. Translation: CASSPPSRGVRTEAFF.